This entry is about one TCR beta chain. The authors ran a second PCR of 7 to 11 cycles using a sample-barcoded 5' primer and a J-beta primer mix. TCRdb re-analysed the 5' RACE reads in MiXCR, keeping a single row per CDR3 protein. Of about 730,000 distinct CDR3 sequences listed, roughly 44% were seen once; the top ten hold less than 25%. This entry is derived from a study of blood T cells in healthy people across ages. Germline V gives CDR1 SGHDT, CDR2 YYEEEE. The CDR3 is made up of 13 amino acids. Trimming cost V 0 bases and J 5 bases, with 8 bases left between them. Source material: blood. The TCR was taken from a woman aged 55-69 years in good health. V and J are TRBV5-6 and TRBJ2-5, with a tentative D call TRBD2 (5 bases). CDR3: CASSLDPGETQYF. In DNA form, the CDR3 reads TGTGCCAGCAGCTTGGATCCGGGGGAGACCCAGTACTTC.